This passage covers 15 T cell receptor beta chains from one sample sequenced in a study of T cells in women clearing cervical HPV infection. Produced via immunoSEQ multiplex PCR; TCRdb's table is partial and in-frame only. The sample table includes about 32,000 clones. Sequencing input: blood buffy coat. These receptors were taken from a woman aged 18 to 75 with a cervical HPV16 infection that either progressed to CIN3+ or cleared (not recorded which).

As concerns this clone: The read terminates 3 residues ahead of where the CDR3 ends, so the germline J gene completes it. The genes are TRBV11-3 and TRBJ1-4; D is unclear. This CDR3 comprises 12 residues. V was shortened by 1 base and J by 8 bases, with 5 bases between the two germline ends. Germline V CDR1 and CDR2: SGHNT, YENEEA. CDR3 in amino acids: CASSLGSEKLFF. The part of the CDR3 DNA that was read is TGTGCCAGCAGCTTAGGTTCGGAAAAA.

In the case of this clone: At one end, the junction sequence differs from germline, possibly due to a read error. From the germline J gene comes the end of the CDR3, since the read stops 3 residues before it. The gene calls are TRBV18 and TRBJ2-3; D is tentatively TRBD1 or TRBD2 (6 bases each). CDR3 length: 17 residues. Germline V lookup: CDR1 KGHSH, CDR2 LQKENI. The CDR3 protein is CASSPRGRAASTDTQYF. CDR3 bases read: TGTGCCAGCTCCCCACGGGGGCGGGCAGCCAGCACAGATACG. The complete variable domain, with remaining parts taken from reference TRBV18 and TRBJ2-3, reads NAGVMQNPRHLVRRRGQEARLRCSPMKGHSHVYWYRQLPEEGLKFMVYLQKENIIDESGMPKERFSAEFPKEGPSILRIQQVVRGDSAAYFCASSPRGRAASTDTQYFGPGTRLTVL.

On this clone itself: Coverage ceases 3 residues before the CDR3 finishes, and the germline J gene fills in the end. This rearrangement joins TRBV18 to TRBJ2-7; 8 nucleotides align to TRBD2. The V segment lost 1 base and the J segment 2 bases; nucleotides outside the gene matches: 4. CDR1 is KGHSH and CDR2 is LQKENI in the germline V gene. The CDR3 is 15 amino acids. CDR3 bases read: TGTGCCAGCTCACCACAAGCGGGAGTTCCCTACGAG. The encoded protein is CASSPQAGVPYE. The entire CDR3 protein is CASSPQAGVPYEQYF. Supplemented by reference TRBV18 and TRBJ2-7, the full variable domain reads NAGVMQNPRHLVRRRGQEARLRCSPMKGHSHVYWYRQLPEEGLKFMVYLQKENIIDESGMPKERFSAEFPKEGPSILRIQQVVRGDSAAYFCASSPQAGVPYEQYFGPGTRLTVT.

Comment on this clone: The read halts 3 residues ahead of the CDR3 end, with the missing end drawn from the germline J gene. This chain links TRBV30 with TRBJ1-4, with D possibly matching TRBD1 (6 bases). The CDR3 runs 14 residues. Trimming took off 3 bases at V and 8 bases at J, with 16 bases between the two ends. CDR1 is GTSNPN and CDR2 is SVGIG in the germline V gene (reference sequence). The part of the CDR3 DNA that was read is TGTGCCTGGAGGGCCAGGGGTGGAGGGGAAAAA. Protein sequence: CAWRARGGGEK. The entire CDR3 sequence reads CAWRARGGGEKLFF.

This chain's CDR3 is CSASGRLRGSGANVLTF. The part of the CDR3 DNA that was read is TGCAGTGCCTCGGGGAGGCTTCGGGGCTCTGGGGCCAACGTC. V gene TRBV20-1 combines with J gene TRBJ2-6; D perhaps matches TRBD2 (6 bases). The read gets to within 3 residues of the CDR3 end, and the germline J gene fills in the rest. V was trimmed by 6 bases and J by 0 bases, leaving 18 bases between them. The germline V gene encodes CDR1 DFQATT and CDR2 SNEGSKA (reference sequence). The CDR3 has 17 amino acids.

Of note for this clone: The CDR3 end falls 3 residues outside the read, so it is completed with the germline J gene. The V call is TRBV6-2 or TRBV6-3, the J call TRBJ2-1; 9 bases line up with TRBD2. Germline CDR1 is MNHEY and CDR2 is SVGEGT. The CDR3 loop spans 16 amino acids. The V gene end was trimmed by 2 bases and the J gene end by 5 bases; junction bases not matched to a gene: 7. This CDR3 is CASSYRGGALNNEQFF. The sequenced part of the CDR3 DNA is TGTGCCAGCAGTTACCGCGGGGGGGCCCTGAACAATGAG.

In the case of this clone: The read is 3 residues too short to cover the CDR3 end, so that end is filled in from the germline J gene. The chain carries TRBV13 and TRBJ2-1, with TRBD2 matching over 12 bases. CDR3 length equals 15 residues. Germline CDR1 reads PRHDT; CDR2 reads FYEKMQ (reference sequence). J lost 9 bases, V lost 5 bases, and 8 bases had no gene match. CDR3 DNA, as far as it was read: TGTGCCAGCAGCCCCCTCGGACTAGCGGGGACTGAG. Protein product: CASSPLGLAGTE. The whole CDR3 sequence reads CASSPLGLAGTEQFF.

The DNA read from the CDR3 is TGTGCCATCAGTGAGGGTGGCGGAGCGCCTGGAGCGCCC. Translating it yields CAISEGGGAPGAP. The whole CDR3 region reads CAISEGGGAPGAPQHF. The chain combines TRBV10-3 with TRBJ1-5; D is unresolved. The sequence runs out 3 residues before the end of the CDR3; the remainder is reconstructed from the germline J gene. The CDR3 has 16 amino acids. CDR1 is ENHRY and CDR2 is SYGVKD in the germline V gene. Trimming took 2 bases from V and 9 from J, leaving 20 bases between them.

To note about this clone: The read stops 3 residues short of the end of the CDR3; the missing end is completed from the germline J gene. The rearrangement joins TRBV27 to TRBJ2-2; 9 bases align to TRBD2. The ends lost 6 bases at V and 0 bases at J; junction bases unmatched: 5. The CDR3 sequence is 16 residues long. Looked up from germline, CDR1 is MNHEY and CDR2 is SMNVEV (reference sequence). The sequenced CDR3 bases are TGTGCCAGCAGACTAGCGGGCCTCTCGAACACCGGGGAG. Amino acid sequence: CASRLAGLSNTGE. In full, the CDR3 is CASRLAGLSNTGELFF.

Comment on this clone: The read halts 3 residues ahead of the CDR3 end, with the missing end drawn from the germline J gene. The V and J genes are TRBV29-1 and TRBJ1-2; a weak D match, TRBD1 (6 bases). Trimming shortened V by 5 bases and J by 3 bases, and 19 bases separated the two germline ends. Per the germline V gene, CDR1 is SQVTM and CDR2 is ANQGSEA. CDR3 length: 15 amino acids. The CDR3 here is CSVPMGGRLDYGYTF. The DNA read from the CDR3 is TGCAGCGTTCCAATGGGGGGGCGGTTGGACTATGGC.

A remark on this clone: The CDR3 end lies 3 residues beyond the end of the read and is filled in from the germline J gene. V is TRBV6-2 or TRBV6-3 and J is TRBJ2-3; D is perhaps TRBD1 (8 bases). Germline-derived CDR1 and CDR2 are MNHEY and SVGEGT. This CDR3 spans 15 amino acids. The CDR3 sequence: CASSAPGGGGQPQYF. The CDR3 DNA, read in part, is TGTGCCAGCAGTGCGCCAGGGGGCGGGGGTCAGCCG.

The sequenced CDR3 bases are TGTGCCAGCAGCTTAGAACAGGGCAGGCATGGC. This sequence encodes CASSLEQGRHG. The full CDR3 sequence reads CASSLEQGRHGYTF. V is TRBV7-9 and J is TRBJ1-2, with D perhaps TRBD1 (6 bases). With the read ending 3 residues before the CDR3 end, the germline J gene is used to fill in that end. V gave up 1 base and J gave up 6 bases, with 12 bases separating them. Germline CDR1 reads SEHNR; CDR2 reads FQNEAQ (reference sequence). The length of the CDR3 is 14 residues.

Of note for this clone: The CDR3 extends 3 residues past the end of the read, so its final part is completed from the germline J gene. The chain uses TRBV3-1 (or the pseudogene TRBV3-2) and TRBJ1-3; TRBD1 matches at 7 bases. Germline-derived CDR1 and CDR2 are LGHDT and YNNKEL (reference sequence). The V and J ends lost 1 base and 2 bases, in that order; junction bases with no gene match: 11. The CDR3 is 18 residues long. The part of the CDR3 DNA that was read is TGTGCCAGCAGCCAAGCAATCTCGACAGGGTACGCTGGAAACACC. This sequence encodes CASSQAISTGYAGNT. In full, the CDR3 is CASSQAISTGYAGNTIYF.

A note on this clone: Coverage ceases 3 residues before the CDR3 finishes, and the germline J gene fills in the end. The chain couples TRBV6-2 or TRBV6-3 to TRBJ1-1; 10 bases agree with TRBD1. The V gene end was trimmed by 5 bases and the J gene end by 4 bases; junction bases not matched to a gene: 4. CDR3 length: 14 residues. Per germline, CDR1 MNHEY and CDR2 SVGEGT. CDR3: CASSPWTGGTEAFF. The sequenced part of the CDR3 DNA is TGTGCCAGCAGTCCCTGGACAGGGGGCACTGAA.

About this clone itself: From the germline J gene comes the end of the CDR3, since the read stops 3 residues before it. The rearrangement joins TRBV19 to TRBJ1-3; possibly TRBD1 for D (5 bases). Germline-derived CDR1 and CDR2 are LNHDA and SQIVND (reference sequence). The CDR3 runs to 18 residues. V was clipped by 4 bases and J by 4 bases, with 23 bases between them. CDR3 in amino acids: CASSTADRTVFWGNTIYF. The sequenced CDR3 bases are TGTGCCAGTAGTACCGCCGACAGAACTGTCTTCTGGGGAAACACC.